This T cell receptor (beta chain) is drawn from a study of blood T cell repertoires in COVID-19. Study-level information: Acute-phase and convalescent COVID-19 samples originated in the United States, Italy and Spain. Sources were T cells, B-cell-depleted T cells, or PBMCs; the material itself was cDNA or gDNA.

How the authors handled the data: Reference gene primer amplification gave estimated nucleated cell counts. Some clones are missing from TCRdb's copy, which holds only in-frame ones; the method was immunoSEQ multiplex PCR. The DNA was the basis for D and trimming; V, J and clone size are from that table. This sample has under 50,000 clones, with 70% to 90% found just once. Germline V CDR1 and CDR2: MNHNS, SASEGT. The CDR3 has 13 residues. The ends were cut back, 1 base at V and 8 bases at J, with 8 bases in the middle. This TCR was sampled from a man between 50 and 59 years old with active COVID-19. The material sequenced was peripheral blood. The J gene is TRBJ1-4, the V gene TRBV6-1; D ambiguous. CDR3 residues: CASSEVQAEKLFF. CDR3 nucleotide sequence: TGTGCCAGCAGTGAAGTCCAGGCGGAAAAACTGTTTTTT.